Presented here are 23 T cell receptor beta chains from one specimen sequenced in a study of a mutant IDH1 vaccine in newly diagnosed glioma. Method: immunoSEQ multiplex PCR; TCRdb's copy keeps in-frame clones and lacks some. The sample consists of tens of thousands of clones, about four fifths of them appearing once. Their cognate antigens are unknown. As for time point: week 35, safety follow-up. A 20-mer mutant IDH1 peptide at 300 ug was injected subcutaneously with topical imiquimod. The sequencing used PBMCs, collected from a glioma patient whose treatment included an IDH1 peptide vaccine. The receptors derive from a woman aged 40-49 years with glioma. Some clones in this sample may be carry-over from other donors' samples.

The V gene is TRBV7-8, the J gene TRBJ2-5; TRBD1 might be the D (6 bases). CDR3 length equals 13 residues. Germline V gives CDR1 SGHVS, CDR2 FQNEAQ. Trimming took off 6 bases at V and 0 bases at J, with 8 bases between the two ends. The CDR3 DNA reads as TGTGCCAGCAGTAGGGACAACCAAGAGACCCAGTACTTC. Translation gives CASSRDNQETQYF.

This chain uses TRBV6-5 with TRBJ2-7; TRBD1 aligns across 9 bases. The CDR3 is made up of 16 amino acids. Germline CDR1 and CDR2: MNHEY and SVGAGI. V gave up 2 bases and J gave up 3 bases; unmatched junction bases: 8. The DNA for the CDR3 is TGTGCCAGCAGTTACGGGGGACAGGGAATAATCTACGAGCAGTACTTC. Its translation is CASSYGGQGIIYEQYF.

The chain joins TRBV18 to TRBJ2-4, with D tentatively TRBD1 (6 bases). V was pared by 6 bases and J by 5 bases, with 11 bases between. Germline values: CDR1 KGHSH, CDR2 LQKENI. The CDR3 covers 13 residues. The CDR3 loop reads CASSLAGENIQYF. The DNA for the CDR3 is TGTGCCAGCTCCCTGGCAGGGGAAAACATTCAGTACTTC.

This rearrangement joins TRBV6-6 to TRBJ1-2; perhaps TRBD1 as D (5 bases). In germline, CDR1 is MNHNY, CDR2 SVGAGI (reference sequence). V lost 2 bases and J 0 bases, leaving 7 bases between the germline ends. This CDR3 has 14 residues. In DNA, the CDR3 is TGTGCCAGCAGTTACGGGGCAGCTAACTATGGCTACACCTTC. Encoded protein: CASSYGAANYGYTF.

This sequence joins TRBV29-1 and TRBJ1-5; possible D gene TRBD1, 6 bases. V gave up 5 bases and J gave up 3 bases, with 11 bases separating them. The CDR3 sequence is 13 residues long. CDR1 SQVTM and CDR2 ANQGSEA come from the germline V gene. CDR3 in DNA: TGCAGCGTTAGGACAGTGGACAATCAGCCCCAGCATTTT. Translated, it gives CSVRTVDNQPQHF.

The chain combines TRBV9 with TRBJ1-4; tentative D call: TRBD1 (5 bases). Trimming took 4 bases from V and 4 from J, leaving 8 bases between them. The length of the CDR3 is 13 residues. Germline CDR1 SGDLS, CDR2 YYNGEE. The CDR3 bases are TGTGCCAGCAGCCCGGACATTAATGAAAAACTGTTTTTT. The encoded protein is CASSPDINEKLFF.

CDR3 residues: CASSDELNYGYTF. In DNA, the CDR3 is TGTGCCAGCAGTGATGAACTTAACTATGGCTACACCTTC. The rearrangement links TRBV2 to TRBJ1-2, with no clear D. Trimming stripped 3 bases from V and 1 base from J, with 6 bases between. The CDR3 is 13 amino acids. Germline V gives CDR1 SNHLY, CDR2 FYNNEI. Supplemented by reference TRBV2 and TRBJ1-2, the full variable domain reads EPEVTQTPSHQVTQMGQEVILRCVPISNHLYFYWYRQILGQKVEFLVSFYNNEISEKSEIFDDQFSVERPDGSNFTLKIRSTKLEDSAMYFCASSDELNYGYTFGSGTRLTVV.

V usage is TRBV6-1 and J usage is TRBJ1-3; D is unresolved. The CDR3 is made up of 13 amino acids. Germline CDR1 and CDR2: MNHNS and SASEGT. Trimming took off 5 bases at V and 2 bases at J, with 7 bases between the two ends. The CDR3 is CASSQDPGNTIYF. CDR3 bases: TGTGCCAGCAGTCAGGACCCTGGAAACACCATATATTTT.

This clone was observed once. V gene TRBV6-6 combines with J gene TRBJ1-5; 9 nucleotides align to TRBD1. The CDR3 contains 14 residues. V trimming: 5 bases; J trimming: 11 bases; junction bases outside the gene matches: 10. Looked up from germline, CDR1 is MNHNY and CDR2 is SVGAGI (reference sequence). The CDR3 here is CASSPDRGPSAQHF. The CDR3 DNA is TGTGCCAGCAGTCCGGACAGGGGACCCTCGGCCCAGCATTTT.

Comment on this clone: One junction end does not reproduce the germline sequence, and a read error may be involved. The CDR3 is CASSLTSGKGNEQFF. The CDR3 bases are TGTGCCAGCAGCCTAACTAGCGGAAAGGGGAATGAGCAGTTCTTC. The V and J genes are TRBV7-3 and TRBJ2-1; the match to TRBD2 covers 8 bases. There are 15 residues in the CDR3. Germline CDR1 reads SGHTA; CDR2 reads FQGTGA.

The V and J genes are TRBV9 and TRBJ2-6, with a weak D call TRBD1 (5 bases). V shed 4 bases and J shed 1 base, with 9 bases lying between them. Looked up from germline, CDR1 is SGDLS and CDR2 is YYNGEE. This CDR3 comprises 15 residues. CDR3 protein: CASSITGSGANVLTF. The CDR3 nucleotides read TGTGCCAGCAGCATCACAGGATCTGGGGCCAACGTCCTGACTTTC.

V and J are TRBV4-2 and TRBJ2-7, with a tentative D call TRBD2 (6 bases). The length of the CDR3 is 15 residues. Germline CDR1 and CDR2: LGHNA and YNFKEQ. Trimming took 4 bases from V and 7 from J, leaving 20 bases between them. In DNA form, the CDR3 reads TGTGCCAGCAGCCTAGCCGCGGGGCTTACTCGGGAGCAGTACTTC. Residues: CASSLAAGLTREQYF.

The chain employs TRBV11-2 and TRBJ1-1; D not resolved. CDR3 length equals 14 residues. V was cut by 5 bases and J by 7 bases, with 17 bases left in between. Germline V gene sequence: CDR1 SGHAT, CDR2 FQNNGV. The CDR3 DNA reads TGTGCCAGCAGCCTAGCCGCGGGGAACGGTGAAGCTTTCTTT. Its protein is CASSLAAGNGEAFF.

This clone appeared once. This chain uses TRBV6-5 with TRBJ2-7, with D unclear. V lost 0 bases and J 1 base, leaving 10 bases between the germline ends. Germline assignment: CDR1 MNHEY and CDR2 SVGAGI. This CDR3 is 15 amino acids long. The CDR3 region has the DNA TGTGCCAGCAGTTACTCGAGTCACGAGTCCTACGAGCAGTACTTC. Its protein is CASSYSSHESYEQYF.

The V call is TRBV6-1, the J call TRBJ1-5; TRBD1 matches at 7 bases. Germline loops: CDR1 MNHNS, CDR2 SASEGT. V shed 6 bases, J shed 0 bases, and the junction held 5 bases outside the gene matches. The CDR3 has 15 amino acids. The CDR3 DNA reads TGTGCCAGCAGGGAGACAGGGACTAGCAATCAGCCCCAGCATTTT. Encoded protein: CASRETGTSNQPQHF.

The chain carries TRBV2 and TRBJ1-1; D remains unclear. Germline CDR1 and CDR2: SNHLY and FYNNEI. The germline V and J ends were trimmed by 5 bases and 0 bases, with 4 bases remaining between them. The CDR3 is 12 residues long. The DNA of the CDR3 is TGTGCCAGCAGTCCAATGAACACTGAAGCTTTCTTT. Translating gives CASSPMNTEAFF.

The rearrangement uses TRBV19 and TRBJ2-7, with 7 bases that match TRBD1. Germline CDR1 is LNHDA and CDR2 is SQIVND (reference sequence). The V segment lost 6 bases and the J segment 4 bases; nucleotides outside the gene matches: 6. The CDR3 sequence is 13 residues long. Here the CDR3 reads CASSEGQTYEQYF. DNA for the CDR3: TGTGCCAGTAGCGAGGGACAGACTTACGAGCAGTACTTC. Using reference TRBV19 and TRBJ2-7 for the parts outside the CDR3, the full variable domain is DGGITQSPKYLFRKEGQNVTLSCEQNLNHDAMYWYRQDPGQGLRLIYYSQIVNDFQKGDIAEGYSVSREKKESFPLTVTSAQKNPTAFYLCASSEGQTYEQYFGPGTRLTVT.

V and J are TRBV29-1 and TRBJ2-7; TRBD2 aligns across 7 bases. Germline values: CDR1 SQVTM, CDR2 ANQGSEA. The J segment lost 2 bases and the V segment lost 4 bases, leaving 8 bases of the junction unmatched. CDR3 length: 14 amino acids. CDR3 bases: TGCAGCGTTGTCTGGGGGAGGGAGCCCTACGAGCAGTACTTC. Encoded protein: CSVVWGREPYEQYF.

The chain employs TRBV5-1 and TRBJ1-2, with D maybe TRBD1 (5 bases). V was cut by 4 bases and J by 5 bases, with 12 bases left in between. This CDR3 is built from 13 residues. Germline V CDR1 and CDR2: SGHRS, YFSETQ. CDR3 sequence: CASSPGDGYGYTF. The CDR3 region has the DNA TGCGCCAGCAGCCCCGGGGACGGTTATGGCTACACCTTC.

The table lists this clone with a count of one. CDR3 sequence reads: CASSPPPAAGGAQYF. DNA of the CDR3: TGTGCCAGCTCACCACCCCCGGCCGCCGGTGGGGCCCAGTACTTC. This rearrangement joins TRBV18 to TRBJ2-5; D remains unclear. The germline V gene encodes CDR1 KGHSH and CDR2 LQKENI. CDR3 size: 15 residues. V lost 0 bases, J lost 9 bases, and 17 bases lay in between.

The J gene is TRBJ1-2, the V gene TRBV25-1, with D uncertain. The CDR3 covers 15 residues. Germline V gives CDR1 MGHDK, CDR2 SYGVNS. V was trimmed by 1 base and J by 0 bases, leaving 9 bases between them. The CDR3 DNA follows: TGTGCCAGCAGTGAATGGACTCCGACTAACTATGGCTACACCTTC. This sequence encodes CASSEWTPTNYGYTF.

This chain links TRBV9 with TRBJ1-1; unclear D gene. This CDR3 spans 13 amino acids. With 1 base removed from V and 0 bases from J, the gap between germline ends came to 4 bases. The germline gives CDR1 SGDLS, CDR2 YYNGEE. CDR3 sequence reads: CASSVRMNTEAFF. CDR3 in DNA: TGTGCCAGCAGCGTAAGGATGAACACTGAAGCTTTCTTT.

The chain combines TRBV14 with TRBJ1-1, with a possible D match to TRBD1 (5 bases). This CDR3 contains 14 residues. Germline-derived CDR1 and CDR2 are SGHDN and FVKESK. V was pared by 4 bases and J by 4 bases, with 13 bases between. In DNA form, the CDR3 reads TGTGCCAGCAGCCGAACCGTCGGGGGCACTGAAGCTTTCTTT. Protein: CASSRTVGGTEAFF.